This entry describes one T cell receptor beta chain. The data were taken from a study of blood T cell repertoires in COVID-19. Study context: Acute and convalescent COVID-19 samples came from the United States, Italy and Spain. PBMCs, B-cell-depleted T cells, or T cells were the source of the cDNA or gDNA that made up the material.

Germline CDR1 reads MDHEN; CDR2 reads SYDVKM. J was trimmed by 3 bases and V by 4 bases; bases with no gene match: 5. The CDR3 is 15 amino acids. As processed by the authors: Nucleated cell counts were estimated from reference gene primer amplification. Repertoires were generated with immunoSEQ multiplex PCR, while TCRdb's copy carries only in-frame clones and drops some. V, J and clone size were drawn from that table, and D and trimming were deduced from the DNA. In the table there are about 120,000 clones, around four fifths of which are singletons. The origin of this receptor is a man aged 60 to 75 with acute or convalescent COVID-19. What was sequenced was peripheral blood. The chain combines TRBV28 with TRBJ1-4; TRBD1 matches at 7 bases. The CDR3 nucleotides read TGTGCCAGCAGTTCGAGGGGGCTGGCTAATGAAAAACTGTTTTTT. Its protein is CASSSRGLANEKLFF.